These 29 T cell receptor beta chains were sequenced from one sample in a study of blood T cell repertoires in COVID-19. The repertoire was sequenced with immunoSEQ multiplex PCR; TCRdb's copy has only in-frame clones and lacks some. The top ten hold under 4.5% of the sample, which has around 330,000 clones, approximately 90% seen once. Sequenced material: peripheral blood. Receptor source: a woman between 50 and 59 years old with active or convalescent COVID-19.

The V and J genes are TRBV5-5 and TRBJ1-1; D not resolved. Germline V lookup: CDR1 SGHKS, CDR2 YYEKEE (reference sequence). The ends were cut back, 5 bases at V and 4 bases at J, with 9 bases in the middle. The length of the CDR3 is 12 residues. The CDR3 DNA reads as TGTGCCAGCAGTTTCCAGGCCACTGAAGCTTTCTTT. Its translation is CASSFQATEAFF.

CDR3 protein: CASGWGTGGSYEQYF. The CDR3 region has the DNA TGTGCTAGTGGTTGGGGGACAGGAGGATCCTACGAGCAGTACTTC. The chain combines TRBV12-5 with TRBJ2-7; the match to TRBD1 covers 8 bases. The V gene's germline CDR1 is LGHNT and CDR2 FRNRAP. J was trimmed by 1 base and V by 4 bases; bases with no gene match: 6. The CDR3 length is 15 residues.

The chain uses TRBV30 and TRBJ1-1; D not certain. CDR1 GTSNPN and CDR2 SVGIG come from the germline V gene (reference sequence). CDR3 length equals 11 residues. The CDR3 spells CAFNPGTEAFF. In DNA form, the CDR3 reads TGTGCTTTTAACCCGGGCACTGAAGCTTTCTTT.

The genes are TRBV18 and TRBJ2-7; tentative D call: TRBD1 (6 bases). In germline, CDR1 is KGHSH, CDR2 LQKENI. The length of the CDR3 is 16 residues. Deletions cut 3 bases from V and 0 bases from J, with 15 bases between. This chain's CDR3 is CASSPNPGHDSYEQYF. The CDR3 region has the DNA TGTGCCAGCTCACCTAACCCGGGACACGACTCCTACGAGCAGTACTTC.

The chain links TRBV9 to TRBJ2-7; 12 nucleotides match TRBD2. Germline CDR1 is SGDLS and CDR2 is YYNGEE. V lost 0 bases, J lost 0 bases, and 7 bases stayed unmatched. The CDR3 runs to 18 residues. The CDR3 reads CASSVASGGAVSSYEQYF. CDR3 DNA sequence: TGTGCCAGCAGCGTAGCTAGCGGGGGGGCCGTGAGCTCCTACGAGCAGTACTTC.

The CDR3 loop reads CASSLYRAGGELFF. The CDR3 bases are TGTGCCAGCAGCTTATACAGGGCGGGCGGGGAGCTGTTTTTT. V usage is TRBV7-2 and J usage is TRBJ2-2, with D maybe TRBD1 (6 bases). This CDR3 is 14 amino acids long. CDR1 is SGHTA, CDR2 FQGNSA, per germline. V dropped 2 bases and J dropped 7 bases, with 11 bases sitting between them.

This sequence joins TRBV12-3 or TRBV12-4 and TRBJ1-2; D is ambiguous. The CDR3 consists of 13 residues. V lost 6 bases and J lost 8, with 16 bases in between. Here the CDR3 DNA reads TGTGCCAGCAGCCGAGGGTCGTTCTTGGGCTACACCTTC. Its protein product is CASSRGSFLGYTF.

The rearrangement joins TRBV6-2 or TRBV6-3 to TRBJ1-2, with a weak D call TRBD1 (6 bases). V lost 7 bases and J lost 2, with 20 bases in between. Germline CDR1 is MNHEY and CDR2 is SVGEGT. CDR3 length: 16 residues. The CDR3 protein is CASTPVGAGANYGYTF. In DNA form, the CDR3 reads TGTGCCAGCACCCCCGTAGGCGCGGGGGCGAACTATGGCTACACCTTC.

The CDR3 here is CASSLRSATNEQFF. The CDR3 DNA reads as TGCGCCAGCAGCTTGCGGTCTGCTACCAATGAGCAGTTCTTC. The genes are TRBV5-1 and TRBJ2-1; D unresolved. CDR3 length equals 14 residues. The germline gives CDR1 SGHRS, CDR2 YFSETQ. Trimming removed 1 base from V and 6 bases from J, with 11 bases in between.

V usage is TRBV7-2 and J usage is TRBJ2-7; D gene uncertain. The CDR3 spans 15 residues. Trimming cost V 1 base and J 0 bases, with 10 bases left between them. Germline values: CDR1 SGHTA, CDR2 FQGNSA. The DNA for the CDR3 is TGTGCCAGCAGCTTAGTTCGCGGAGACTCCTACGAGCAGTACTTC. This sequence encodes CASSLVRGDSYEQYF.

The V call is TRBV12-3 or TRBV12-4, the J call TRBJ1-1; D possibly corresponds to TRBD1 (6 bases). The CDR3 is 13 residues long. The V gene lost 3 bases and the J gene lost 6 bases, with 11 bases spanning the gap. The CDR3 nucleotides are TGTGCCAGCAGTTTTAAACAGGGCGCTGAAGCTTTCTTT. Protein: CASSFKQGAEAFF.

This chain links TRBV7-2 with TRBJ2-1, with 8 bases aligning to TRBD1. V was clipped by 3 bases and J by 0 bases; unmatched bases: 4. There are 16 residues in the CDR3. CDR1 is SGHTA and CDR2 is FQGNSA in the germline V gene. The CDR3 here is CASSFGQGLSYNEQFF. The DNA of the CDR3 is TGTGCCAGCAGCTTCGGACAGGGCCTCTCCTACAATGAGCAGTTCTTC.

The rearrangement links TRBV4-3 to TRBJ2-3; 9 nucleotides match TRBD2. Germline CDR1 reads LGHNA; CDR2 reads YSLEER. This CDR3 spans 17 amino acids. The trim removed 0 bases at V and 3 bases at J, leaving 7 bases unmatched. Here the CDR3 reads CASSQEKAGGLTDTQYF. In DNA form, the CDR3 reads TGCGCCAGCAGCCAAGAGAAAGCGGGGGGCCTTACAGATACGCAGTATTTT.

This chain connects TRBV5-1 to TRBJ1-1; 7 bases fit TRBD1. Germline-derived CDR1 and CDR2 are SGHRS and YFSETQ. The CDR3 extends over 14 amino acids. J was trimmed by 6 bases and V by 0 bases; bases with no gene match: 5. The CDR3 nucleotides are TGCGCCAGCAGCTTGGCGACAGGGAGGTCTGAAGCTTTCTTT. Translation: CASSLATGRSEAFF. Using reference TRBV5-1 and TRBJ1-1 for the parts outside the CDR3, the full variable domain is KAGVTQTPRYLIKTRGQQVTLSCSPISGHRSVSWYQQTPGQGLQFLFEYFSETQRNKGNFPGRFSGRQFSNSRSEMNVSTLELGDSALYLCASSLATGRSEAFFGQGTRLTVV.

V is TRBV5-1 and J is TRBJ1-1; 8 bases match TRBD1. V shed 1 base and J 3 bases; nucleotides not matched to a gene: 8. Germline lookup yields CDR1 SGHRS and CDR2 YFSETQ. The CDR3 length is 16 residues. The CDR3 region is CASSLQGAGGDTEAFF. Written as DNA, the CDR3 is TGCGCCAGCAGCTTGCAGGGGGCCGGAGGGGACACTGAAGCTTTCTTT. Complete variable domain (other parts from reference TRBV5-1 and TRBJ1-1): KAGVTQTPRYLIKTRGQQVTLSCSPISGHRSVSWYQQTPGQGLQFLFEYFSETQRNKGNFPGRFSGRQFSNSRSEMNVSTLELGDSALYLCASSLQGAGGDTEAFFGQGTRLTVV.

The chain uses TRBV7-9 and TRBJ2-7, with D uncertain. Germline V lookup: CDR1 SEHNR, CDR2 FQNEAQ (reference sequence). V dropped 1 base and J dropped 2 bases, with 9 bases sitting between them. The CDR3 runs to 14 residues. The CDR3 DNA reads as TGTGCCAGCAGCTTAGGGCGGAATACCTACGAGCAGTACTTC. It encodes CASSLGRNTYEQYF.

The V and J genes are TRBV19 and TRBJ2-3; D is perhaps TRBD1 (6 bases). Trimming stripped 4 bases from V and 3 bases from J, with 11 bases between. Per the germline V gene, CDR1 is LNHDA and CDR2 is SQIVND (reference sequence). The CDR3 is made up of 14 amino acids. The DNA for the CDR3 is TGTGCCAGTAGTACACAGGGTCTAACAGATACGCAGTATTTT. The encoded protein is CASSTQGLTDTQYF.

This clone appeared once. This chain links TRBV15 with TRBJ1-1; TRBD1 agrees at 10 bases. V lost 5 bases to trimming and J lost 5 bases; unmatched junction nucleotides: 2. Germline CDR1 and CDR2: LNHNV and YYDKDF (reference sequence). The CDR3 consists of 13 residues. CDR3 coding DNA: TGTGCCACCAGCGGGGACAGGGGTACTGAAGCTTTCTTT. It codes for CATSGDRGTEAFF.

The rearrangement joins TRBV7-9 to TRBJ2-5; 11 nucleotides agree with TRBD2. Germline-derived CDR1 and CDR2 are SEHNR and FQNEAQ (reference sequence). The CDR3 covers 15 residues. V shed 3 bases and J 4 bases; nucleotides not matched to a gene: 4. This CDR3 reads CASSFGSGGAETQYF. The CDR3 region has the DNA TGTGCCAGCAGCTTCGGTAGCGGGGGGGCAGAGACCCAGTACTTC.

The chain employs TRBV7-3 and TRBJ2-1, with 15 bases lining up with TRBD2. Trimming removed 4 bases from V and 4 bases from J; junction bases left unmatched: 2. The CDR3 extends over 16 amino acids. Looked up from germline, CDR1 is SGHTA and CDR2 is FQGTGA. CDR3 nucleotides: TGTGCCAGCAGCTCAGGGACTAGCGGGGGGTACAATGAGCAGTTCTTC. Its translation: CASSSGTSGGYNEQFF.

There are a few counts of this clone. The chain recombines TRBV19 with TRBJ2-7, with 14 bases that match TRBD2. CDR3 length: 17 amino acids. J lost 0 bases, V lost 1 base, and 2 bases had no gene match. Per the germline V gene, CDR1 is LNHDA and CDR2 is SQIVND (reference sequence). Written as DNA, the CDR3 is TGTGCCAGTAGTATAGGGGGACTAGCGGGAGACTCCTACGAGCAGTACTTC. Protein: CASSIGGLAGDSYEQYF.

The gene calls are TRBV6-1 and TRBJ2-1; TRBD2 aligns across 11 bases. Germline values: CDR1 MNHNS, CDR2 SASEGT. This CDR3 region has 16 residues. V lost 4 bases to trimming and J lost 4 bases; unmatched junction nucleotides: 6. The CDR3, as DNA: TGTGCCAGCAGTGGGCGGCTAGCGGGGGGTTACAATGAGCAGTTCTTC. It translates to CASSGRLAGGYNEQFF.

The V call is TRBV4-1, the J call TRBJ1-1; tentative D call: TRBD1 (6 bases). The CDR3 length is 14 residues. Trimming pared 0 bases from V and 5 bases from J, leaving 10 bases between. CDR1 and CDR2 (germline): MGHRA, YSYEKL. CDR3 loop: CASSQEQGWTEAFF. Here the CDR3 DNA reads TGCGCCAGCAGCCAAGAACAGGGATGGACTGAAGCTTTCTTT.

The rearrangement joins TRBV2 to TRBJ2-3; perhaps TRBD2 as D (6 bases). The CDR3 is made up of 14 amino acids. CDR1 is SNHLY and CDR2 is FYNNEI in the germline V gene. The V and J ends lost 5 bases and 4 bases respectively, with 13 bases between them. In nucleotides, the CDR3 is TGTGCCAGCAGTCGTAGGGAGGTCGCAGATACGCAGTATTTT. Its protein product is CASSRREVADTQYF.

The chain employs TRBV27 and TRBJ2-7; 9 bases line up with TRBD1. Trimming took 4 bases from V and 4 from J; bases not matched to a gene: 2. Germline CDR1 and CDR2: MNHEY and SMNVEV (reference sequence). The CDR3 covers 13 residues. The CDR3 sequence: CASSYGTGYEQYF. CDR3 in DNA: TGTGCCAGCAGTTACGGGACAGGGTACGAGCAGTACTTC.

This sequence joins TRBV7-2 and TRBJ1-3, with 7 bases fitting TRBD1. Germline V gene lookup returns CDR1 SGHTA and CDR2 FQGNSA. This CDR3 region has 16 residues. J lost 4 bases, V lost 5 bases, and 11 bases had no gene match. CDR3 sequence reads: CASSQGGALIGNTIYF. The CDR3 coding sequence is TGTGCCAGCAGCCAGGGGGGCGCTTTAATCGGAAACACCATATATTTT.

The chain combines TRBV10-2 with TRBJ2-7, with 10 bases matching TRBD2. Germline V gene sequence: CDR1 WSHSY, CDR2 SAAADI. CDR3 length equals 14 residues. J gave up 7 bases and V 8 bases, and 11 bases lay outside the gene matches. Here the CDR3 DNA reads TGCGCCAGCTCCCCGGGACTAGCGCAAGTAGAGCAGTACTTC. Its translation: CASSPGLAQVEQYF.

CDR3: CASSIDRGYRTF. DNA for the CDR3: TGTGCCAGTAGTATTGACAGGGGATATCGCACCTTC. The chain employs TRBV19 and TRBJ1-2, with TRBD1 identical over 8 bases. This CDR3 comprises 12 residues. CDR1 is LNHDA and CDR2 is SQIVND in the germline V gene (reference sequence). J gave up 13 bases and V 3 bases, and 7 bases lay outside the gene matches.

J is TRBJ2-3 and V is TRBV2, with D perhaps matching TRBD2 (5 bases). The CDR3 is made up of 14 amino acids. Trimming shortened V by 9 bases and J by 8 bases, and 21 bases separated the two germline ends. The V gene's germline CDR1 is SNHLY and CDR2 FYNNEI. CDR3 nucleotides: TGTGCCAGTGAGGGCGGTACTGGACCCTCTACGCAGTATTTT. It encodes CASEGGTGPSTQYF.